Listed here is a single TCR beta chain. The sample originates from a study of blood T cell repertoires in COVID-19. Study in general: Samples came from the United States, Italy and Spain, spanning acute and convalescent COVID-19. Sources were T cells, B-cell-depleted T cells, or PBMCs; the material itself was cDNA or gDNA.

Per the study methods: Reference gene primers were amplified, and this amplification served to estimate nucleated cell counts. The table came from immunoSEQ multiplex PCR; TCRdb's copy has only in-frame clones and leaves some out. V and J calls and clone size are those listed in that table; D and trimming were worked out from the DNA. This table has about 150,000 clones, approximately 80% appearing once. Trimming removed 3 bases at V and 1 base at J, with 12 bases between. CDR1 is KGHSH, CDR2 LQKENI, per germline. The CDR3 runs 15 residues. This TCR derives from a man aged 60 to 75 with acute or convalescent COVID-19. The V gene is TRBV18, the J gene TRBJ2-5; a weak D match, TRBD2 (5 bases). Specimen: peripheral blood. This CDR3 reads CASSPTRVSQETQYF. The CDR3 DNA reads as TGTGCCAGCTCACCGACGAGGGTGTCCCAAGAGACCCAGTACTTC.